These 26 T cell receptor beta chains were all obtained from the same sample, sequenced in a study of shared clonotypes between healthy human individuals. The data were produced by immunoSEQ multiplex PCR, yet TCRdb's version contains in-frame clones alone and is incomplete. The sample has 2 million to 2.5 million clones, over 90% seen once. The sample consisted of naive CD4+ T cells from PBMCs. Subset meaning: CD45RA+ positively selected. These receptors originate from a man younger than 35 in good health. Some clones in this sample may be carry-over from other donors' samples.

Comment on this clone: The same CDR3 also results from other DNA sequences found in this sample. V is TRBV5-1 and J is TRBJ1-2; no clear D gene. Germline lookup yields CDR1 SGHRS and CDR2 YFSETQ. Trimming removed 0 bases at V and 8 bases at J, with 8 bases between. There are 12 residues in the CDR3. Written as DNA, the CDR3 is TGCGCCAGCAGCTTGGAGGGAGGCGGCTACACCTTC. It specifies CASSLEGGGYTF.

On this clone: Distinct nucleotide sequences in the sample also encode this CDR3. The chain couples TRBV5-1 to TRBJ2-6; D is perhaps TRBD1 (5 bases). The CDR3 length is 16 residues. With 1 base removed from V and 0 bases from J, the gap between germline ends came to 8 bases. Germline V gene data show CDR1 as SGHRS and CDR2 as YFSETQ. CDR3 protein: CASSLTGSSGANVLTF. The CDR3 DNA follows: TGCGCCAGCAGCTTGACAGGTTCCTCTGGGGCCAACGTCCTGACTTTC.

This chain connects TRBV29-1 to TRBJ2-1; D tentatively reads TRBD1 or TRBD2 (6 bases each). The germline gives CDR1 SQVTM, CDR2 ANQGSEA. The V gene lost 0 bases and the J gene lost 5 bases, with 11 bases spanning the gap. CDR3 length: 14 amino acids. The CDR3 DNA sequence: TGCAGCGTTGAAGAGGGGGGCAGGGACAATGAGCAGTTCTTC. Translation gives CSVEEGGRDNEQFF.

The chain recombines TRBV5-4 with TRBJ1-2, with D perhaps TRBD1 (5 bases). Trimming took off 3 bases at V and 2 bases at J, with 14 bases between the two ends. CDR1 is SGHNT and CDR2 is YYREEE in the germline V gene (reference sequence). This CDR3 has 15 residues. The CDR3 here is CASSWGKEGNYGYTF. CDR3 nucleotides: TGTGCCAGCAGCTGGGGCAAGGAGGGAAACTATGGCTACACCTTC.

V and J are TRBV28 and TRBJ1-3, with TRBD1 as a possible D gene (6 bases). This CDR3 is built from 19 residues. V lost 2 bases, J lost 1 base, and 21 bases lay in between. Germline V gene data show CDR1 as MDHEN and CDR2 as SYDVKM. As DNA, the CDR3 is TGTGCCAGCAGTTTAGGGGTGGGCCGAGGGGGACCTTCTGGAAACACCATATATTTT. As protein: CASSLGVGRGGPSGNTIYF.

The V call is TRBV18, the J call TRBJ2-3; D may correspond to TRBD1 or TRBD2 (6 bases each). The V gene lost 1 base and the J gene lost 2 bases, with 13 bases spanning the gap. Looked up from germline, CDR1 is KGHSH and CDR2 is LQKENI. The CDR3 is 16 amino acids. Here the CDR3 reads CASSPRGAAYTDTQYF. The CDR3 nucleotides are TGTGCCAGCTCACCACGGGGGGCGGCGTACACAGATACGCAGTATTTT. The full variable domain, rest sourced from reference TRBV18 and TRBJ2-3, is NAGVMQNPRHLVRRRGQEARLRCSPMKGHSHVYWYRQLPEEGLKFMVYLQKENIIDESGMPKERFSAEFPKEGPSILRIQQVVRGDSAAYFCASSPRGAAYTDTQYFGPGTRLTVL.

This sequence joins TRBV7-9 and TRBJ1-4; D ambiguous. There are 16 residues in the CDR3. CDR1 and CDR2 (germline): SEHNR, FQNEAQ (reference sequence). V lost 3 bases to trimming and J lost 4 bases, with 15 bases between them. CDR3 in DNA: TGTGCCAGCAGCTTCGAAAAGGCAGTTGATAATGAAAAACTGTTTTTT. Amino acid sequence: CASSFEKAVDNEKLFF.

The count of this clone is one. V and J are TRBV7-9 and TRBJ1-1; no reliable D call. CDR1 is SEHNR, CDR2 FQNEAQ, per germline (reference sequence). Trimming removed 5 bases from V and 0 bases from J, with 19 bases in between. The CDR3 contains 17 residues. This CDR3 reads CASSHRGRARLNTEAFF. As DNA, the CDR3 is TGTGCCAGCAGCCACCGTGGGCGGGCCAGACTGAACACTGAAGCTTTCTTT.

This sequence joins TRBV25-1 and TRBJ2-3; 9 bases fit TRBD1. The V segment lost 6 bases and the J segment 5 bases; nucleotides outside the gene matches: 15. CDR1 is MGHDK, CDR2 SYGVNS, per germline. This CDR3 has 17 residues. CDR3 bases: TGTGCCAGCAGCCCCCCGAGCTCGGACAGGGGCAGAGATACGCAGTATTTT. Its translation: CASSPPSSDRGRDTQYF.

This clone appeared a single time. Other nucleotide sequences from this sample produce the same CDR3. This chain joins TRBV9 and TRBJ2-7, with 11 bases that match TRBD2. Germline V CDR1 and CDR2: SGDLS, YYNGEE. The CDR3 totals 15 residues. Losses at the gene ends were 3 bases for V and 3 bases for J; bases not matched to a gene: 5. The CDR3 DNA sequence: TGTGCCAGCAGCGGGGGACTAGCGGAAAGCTACGAGCAGTACTTC. Residues: CASSGGLAESYEQYF.

The chain combines TRBV6-6 with TRBJ2-5, with 12 bases aligning to TRBD1. Germline V lookup: CDR1 MNHNY, CDR2 SVGAGI (reference sequence). V gave up 2 bases and J gave up 5 bases; unmatched junction bases: 6. The CDR3 is 16 amino acids. This CDR3 reads CASSYGTGGQGETQYF. For the CDR3, the DNA is TGTGCCAGCAGTTACGGGACAGGGGGCCAGGGGGAGACCCAGTACTTC.

This chain joins TRBV7-5 and TRBJ2-1; the DNA was not compared with TRBD2, the D call given in the table. TRBV7-5 is described as a pseudogene. This CDR3 is 14 amino acids long. CDR3: CARSITSGFNEQFF. The CDR3, as DNA: TGTGCCAGAAGTATCACGTCGGGGTTCAATGAGCAGTTCTTC.

The chain combines TRBV5-1 with TRBJ1-5, with TRBD1 as a possible D gene (5 bases). CDR1 is SGHRS and CDR2 is YFSETQ in the germline V gene. The CDR3 runs to 15 residues. The V end lost 6 bases, the J end lost 0 bases, and 13 bases lay between the germline ends. The CDR3 coding sequence is TGCGCCAGCACCCGGGACGGTAATAGCAATCAGCCCCAGCATTTT. Protein sequence: CASTRDGNSNQPQHF.

This clone appeared a single time. The CDR3 spells CASSIRAPDTQYF. The CDR3 DNA is TGTGCCAGCAGTATCCGGGCTCCAGATACGCAGTATTTT. The chain joins TRBV27 to TRBJ2-3; D not certain. V was pared by 5 bases and J by 4 bases, with 10 bases between. The CDR3 sequence is 13 residues long. The germline V gene encodes CDR1 MNHEY and CDR2 SMNVEV (reference sequence).

The chain uses TRBV7-9 and TRBJ2-5; 8 bases line up with TRBD1. V was pared by 5 bases and J by 1 base, with 12 bases of the junction left unmatched. The CDR3 runs to 17 residues. The germline V gene has CDR1 SEHNR and CDR2 FQNEAQ (reference sequence). The CDR3 nucleotides read TGTGCCAGCAGCCTTCGGCCGGGACAGGTAACCCAAGAGACCCAGTACTTC. Its protein product is CASSLRPGQVTQETQYF.

The chain employs TRBV4-3 and TRBJ2-3, with D possibly being TRBD1 or TRBD2 (6 bases each). This CDR3 comprises 17 residues. Germline V gene lookup returns CDR1 LGHNA and CDR2 YSLEER. The ends were cut back, 0 bases at V and 4 bases at J, with 17 bases in the middle. The CDR3 is CASSQDLGGAGPDTQYF. Written as DNA, the CDR3 is TGCGCCAGCAGCCAAGATCTCGGGGGCGCGGGGCCAGATACGCAGTATTTT.

This clone came up once. The rearrangement links TRBV19 to TRBJ2-7; no clear D gene. V shed 5 bases and J shed 1 base, with 9 bases lying between them. Germline-derived CDR1 and CDR2 are LNHDA and SQIVND (reference sequence). The CDR3 loop spans 13 amino acids. CDR3 sequence reads: CASSVGRSYEQYF. DNA for the CDR3: TGTGCCAGTAGTGTCGGGCGTTCCTACGAGCAGTACTTC.

The chain is built from TRBV30 and TRBJ2-1; 10 nucleotides line up with TRBD1. V lost 4 bases, J lost 6 bases, and 9 bases stayed unmatched. Looked up from germline, CDR1 is GTSNPN and CDR2 is SVGIG (reference sequence). This CDR3 spans 15 amino acids. CDR3 in DNA: TGTGCCTGGAACCTGGGACAGGGGAGTTTCAATGAGCAGTTCTTC. Translation gives CAWNLGQGSFNEQFF.

V usage is TRBV11-2 and J usage is TRBJ2-2; 10 bases are shared with TRBD2. Germline values: CDR1 SGHAT, CDR2 FQNNGV. There are 16 residues in the CDR3. V was clipped by 1 base and J by 2 bases; unmatched bases: 1. In DNA, the CDR3 is TGTGCCAGCAGCTTAGTACTAGCGGGAAACACCGGGGAGCTGTTTTTT. This sequence encodes CASSLVLAGNTGELFF. Using reference TRBV11-2 and TRBJ2-2 for the parts outside the CDR3, the full variable domain is EAGVAQSPRYKIIEKRQSVAFWCNPISGHATLYWYQQILGQGPKLLIQFQNNGVVDDSQLPKDRFSAERLKGVDSTLKIQPAKLEDSAVYLCASSLVLAGNTGELFFGEGSRLTVL.

The chain recombines TRBV6-5 with TRBJ1-1, with D unresolved. Germline-derived CDR1 and CDR2 are MNHEY and SVGAGI. The CDR3 covers 14 residues. V shed 5 bases and J shed 3 bases, with 13 bases lying between them. CDR3 nucleotides: TGTGCCAGCAGTGACGCATCGGGGTACACTGAAGCTTTCTTT. As protein: CASSDASGYTEAFF.

J is TRBJ2-5 and V is TRBV25-1; D may be TRBD2 (5 bases). Germline CDR1 is MGHDK and CDR2 is SYGVNS. Deletions cut 8 bases from V and 2 bases from J, with 9 bases between. This CDR3 spans 12 amino acids. Here the CDR3 DNA reads TGTGCCAGCGGCGACTATCAAGAGACCCAGTACTTC. Protein product: CASGDYQETQYF. Full variable domain (outside the CDR3, taken from reference TRBV25-1 and TRBJ2-5): EADIYQTPRYLVIGTGKKITLECSQTMGHDKMYWYQQDPGMELHLIHYSYGVNSTEKGDLSSESTVSRIRTEHFPLTLESARPSHTSQYLCASGDYQETQYFGPGTRLLVL.

V is TRBV7-9 and J is TRBJ1-3; maybe TRBD1 (5 bases). Deletions cut 4 bases from V and 7 bases from J, with 11 bases between. The CDR3 consists of 13 residues. Per the germline V gene, CDR1 is SEHNR and CDR2 is FQNEAQ (reference sequence). CDR3 loop: CASSSSGGNTIYF. The DNA of the CDR3 is TGTGCCAGCAGCTCCTCCGGGGGGAACACCATATATTTT.

The genes are TRBV30 and TRBJ2-7, with D perhaps TRBD1 (5 bases). Germline CDR1 and CDR2: GTSNPN and SVGIG (reference sequence). This CDR3 contains 11 residues. CDR3 region: CSAGPLYEQYF. In DNA form, the CDR3 reads TGTTCTGCAGGGCCCCTCTACGAGCAGTACTTC.

The V and J genes are TRBV5-4 and TRBJ1-2; D may be TRBD1 (6 bases). CDR1 and CDR2 (germline): SGHNT, YYREEE (reference sequence). The CDR3 runs 15 residues. The V gene lost 0 bases and the J gene lost 7 bases, with 16 bases spanning the gap. The CDR3 nucleotides read TGTGCCAGCAGCTTGGGGATTCAGGGGATGTCTGGCTACACCTTC. Translation: CASSLGIQGMSGYTF.

The rearrangement joins TRBV7-2 to TRBJ2-1, with TRBD2 matching over 10 bases. Trimming cost V 7 bases and J 6 bases; bases outside gene matches: 9. In germline, CDR1 is SGHTA, CDR2 FQGNSA. The CDR3 length is 15 residues. CDR3 protein: CASTRTSGPLNEQFF. CDR3 nucleotide sequence: TGTGCCAGCACACGGACTAGCGGACCCCTCAATGAGCAGTTCTTC.

The chain has TRBV7-6 and TRBJ2-4; a weak D match, TRBD2 (5 bases). The germline V gene has CDR1 SGHVS and CDR2 FNYEAQ. CDR3 size: 16 residues. V lost 5 bases, J lost 7 bases, and 21 bases lay in between. CDR3 sequence reads: CASSPELGSLGNIQYF. CDR3 nucleotide sequence: TGTGCCAGCAGCCCTGAACTAGGGAGCCTAGGGAACATTCAGTACTTC. Together with reference TRBV7-6 and TRBJ2-4, the CDR3 gives the full variable domain: GAGVSQSPRYKVTKRGQDVALRCDPISGHVSLYWYRQALGQGPEFLTYFNYEAQQDKSGLPNDRFSAERPEGSISTLTIQRTEQRDSAMYRCASSPELGSLGNIQYFGAGTRLSVL.